This T cell receptor beta chain is drawn from a study of T cells in Graves' hyperthyroidism and ophthalmopathy. TCR beta CDR3 regions were amplified from RNA. Using the HTBI primer set, a first-round RT-PCR was run on the TCR CDR3. In TCRdb, the multiplex PCR reads were re-called with MiXCR into one record per CDR3 protein. The sample lists roughly 200,000 distinct CDR3 sequences; about a sixth were seen once. V was shortened by 5 bases and J by 4 bases, with 13 bases between the two germline ends. The CDR3 is 14 residues long. Per the germline V gene, CDR1 is SGHRS and CDR2 is YFSETQ. This clonotype was counted a few times.

Material for sequencing was blood. The gene calls are TRBV5-1 and TRBJ2-1; D may correspond to TRBD1 or TRBD2 (5 bases each). The sequence came from a woman between 45 and 60 years old with Graves' hyperthyroidism. CDR3 nucleotide sequence: TGCGCCAGCAGATGGACCGAGGGGTACAATGAGCAGTTCTTC. Translation: CASRWTEGYNEQFF.